The 9 T cell receptor beta chains below were found in one sample sequenced in a study of tumor-infiltrating lymphocytes in localized non-small cell lung cancer. Measured with immunoSEQ multiplex PCR; TCRdb has only the in-frame clones, and not every one. This sample has roughly 12,000 clones, with 86% found just once. Material for sequencing was uninvolved lung tissue not adjacent to the tumor. All receptors derive from a human donor with non-small cell lung cancer.

A remark on this clone: Other DNA sequences within the sample encode an identical CDR3. The rearrangement joins TRBV2 to TRBJ1-4; D might be TRBD1 (5 bases). V lost 7 bases, J lost 1 base, and 13 bases lay in between. Germline V gives CDR1 SNHLY, CDR2 FYNNEI. The CDR3 extends over 15 amino acids. This chain's CDR3 is CASNAGRLTNEKLFF. The CDR3, as DNA: TGTGCCAGCAACGCGGGACGCCTAACTAATGAAAAACTGTTTTTT.

V and J are TRBV5-1 and TRBJ1-3; D is unclear. Trimming removed 4 bases at V and 0 bases at J, with 8 bases between. CDR1 and CDR2 (germline): SGHRS, YFSETQ. The CDR3 totals 14 residues. CDR3 sequence (DNA): TGCGCCAGCAGCCAGGCGGCCTCTGGAAACACCATATATTTT. This translates into CASSQAASGNTIYF.

This rearrangement joins TRBV5-6 to TRBJ1-1; D uncertain. Germline loops: CDR1 SGHDT, CDR2 YYEEEE. V was trimmed by 0 bases and J by 8 bases, leaving 11 bases between them. The CDR3 contains 13 residues. CDR3 region: CASSLGGSAEAFF. The CDR3 bases are TGTGCCAGCAGCTTGGGAGGGTCTGCCGAAGCTTTCTTT.

The chain recombines TRBV29-1 with TRBJ1-1; D is unclear. The CDR3 sequence is 10 residues long. V was shortened by 4 bases and J by 1 base, with 1 base between the two germline ends. In germline, CDR1 is SQVTM, CDR2 ANQGSEA. The CDR3, as DNA: TGCAGCGTTGGGAACACTGAAGCTTTCTTT. This codes for CSVGNTEAFF.

The J gene is TRBJ2-7, the V gene TRBV6-6, with 8 bases aligning to TRBD2. Germline V gene data show CDR1 as MNHNY and CDR2 as SVGAGI (reference sequence). This CDR3 comprises 15 residues. The V and J ends lost 2 bases and 7 bases, in that order; junction bases with no gene match: 10. The CDR3: CASSYGGGNFGEQYF. The CDR3 region has the DNA TGTGCCAGCAGTTACGGCGGGGGGAATTTTGGGGAGCAGTACTTC.

This chain joins TRBV29-1 and TRBJ2-7, with 10 bases lining up with TRBD2. Trimming at V came to 6 bases and at J to 0 bases, leaving 8 bases not matched to a gene. Germline V gene sequence: CDR1 SQVTM, CDR2 ANQGSEA. The CDR3 spans 15 residues. CDR3 in DNA: TGCAGCGTGGGCTTAGCGGGGGGCCGCTCCTACGAGCAGTACTTC. The encoded protein is CSVGLAGGRSYEQYF.

This chain connects TRBV19 to TRBJ1-1; 9 nucleotides agree with TRBD1. The CDR3 loop spans 13 amino acids. CDR1 LNHDA and CDR2 SQIVND come from the germline V gene (reference sequence). The junction had 7 bases not matched to a gene; V was cut back by 1 base and J by 13 bases. In DNA form, the CDR3 reads TGTGCCAGTAGTATAGCACAGGGGGCGAGCGTTTTCTTT. This encodes CASSIAQGASVFF.

V and J are TRBV7-8 and TRBJ1-1; TRBD1 aligns across 9 bases. CDR1 SGHVS and CDR2 FQNEAQ come from the germline V gene. The V gene end was trimmed by 4 bases and the J gene end by 7 bases; junction bases not matched to a gene: 10. CDR3 size: 15 residues. The CDR3 bases are TGTGCCAGCAGCTCCCGCCTGGGACAGGGCTTTGAAGCTTTCTTT. Its translation is CASSSRLGQGFEAFF.

The rearrangement joins TRBV19 to TRBJ2-1; D is perhaps TRBD2 (6 bases). The CDR3 runs to 14 residues. CDR1 LNHDA and CDR2 SQIVND come from the germline V gene (reference sequence). The V gene lost 6 bases and the J gene lost 0 bases, with 9 bases spanning the gap. CDR3 in amino acids: CASRGGSSYNEQFF. CDR3 bases: TGTGCCAGTAGGGGGGGAAGCTCCTACAATGAGCAGTTCTTC.